This passage covers 10 T cell receptor beta chains from one sample sequenced in a study of blood T cell repertoires in COVID-19. Method: immunoSEQ multiplex PCR; TCRdb's copy keeps in-frame clones and lacks some. The sample includes 30,000 to 35,000 clones, roughly 80% of them seen just once. Sequenced material: peripheral blood. The receptors originated from a woman aged 55-69 years with acute or convalescent COVID-19.

This chain uses TRBV5-6 with TRBJ2-1; 7 bases are a match to TRBD2. The ends lost 5 bases at V and 2 bases at J; junction bases unmatched: 7. The CDR3 has 15 amino acids. Germline V gene sequence: CDR1 SGHDT, CDR2 YYEEEE. CDR3 coding DNA: TGTGCCAGCAGTATAGGCGGGGGACCCTACAATGAGCAGTTCTTC. Protein sequence: CASSIGGGPYNEQFF. Full variable domain (rest looked up from reference TRBV5-6 and TRBJ2-1): DAGVTQSPTHLIKTRGQQVTLRCSPKSGHDTVSWYQQALGQGPQFIFQYYEEEERQRGNFPDRFSGHQFPNYSSELNVNALLLGDSALYLCASSIGGGPYNEQFFGPGTRLTVL.

V usage is TRBV2 and J usage is TRBJ1-2; maybe TRBD1 (6 bases). The V end lost 4 bases, the J end lost 2 bases, and 8 bases lay between the germline ends. Germline V gene sequence: CDR1 SNHLY, CDR2 FYNNEI. This CDR3 has 13 amino acids. This chain's CDR3 is CASSGTANYGYTF. The CDR3 DNA is TGTGCCAGCAGTGGGACAGCGAACTATGGCTACACCTTC.

CDR3 loop: CAITRDRENTEAFF. CDR3 DNA: TGTGCCATCACCCGGGACAGGGAGAACACTGAAGCTTTCTTT. The chain links TRBV10-3 to TRBJ1-1, with 9 nucleotides matching TRBD1. Trimming cost V 7 bases and J 1 base; bases outside gene matches: 4. The CDR3 spans 14 residues. Germline assignment: CDR1 ENHRY and CDR2 SYGVKD.

The chain couples TRBV12-5 to TRBJ1-2; possibly TRBD1 for D (5 bases). V lost 7 bases and J 3 bases, leaving 15 bases between the germline ends. Germline V gives CDR1 LGHNT, CDR2 FRNRAP. The CDR3 spans 14 residues. The CDR3 DNA is TGTGCTAGTGTCAGAGACAGCCCCTACTATGGCTACACCTTC. Translating it yields CASVRDSPYYGYTF.

The rearrangement joins TRBV27 to TRBJ1-1, with TRBD1 as a possible D gene (6 bases). The CDR3 extends over 14 amino acids. Germline values: CDR1 MNHEY, CDR2 SMNVEV (reference sequence). V lost 2 bases and J lost 1, with 8 bases in between. The CDR3 DNA reads TGTGCCAGCAGTTTAGGGGGGGCGAACACTGAAGCTTTCTTT. This sequence encodes CASSLGGANTEAFF.

CDR3 region: CASSLILQGNGYTF. The CDR3 nucleotides are TGTGCCAGCTCGCTTATACTCCAGGGGAACGGCTACACCTTC. The chain couples TRBV18 to TRBJ1-2, with TRBD1 as a possible D gene (6 bases). Trimming left V 6 bases short and J 8 bases short, with 19 bases between. CDR1 is KGHSH and CDR2 is LQKENI in the germline V gene. This CDR3 has 14 amino acids.

This clone was detected a few times. V gene TRBV7-8 combines with J gene TRBJ2-5; 12 nucleotides match TRBD1. V lost 1 base and J lost 5; bases outside the gene matches: 8. The germline gives CDR1 SGHVS, CDR2 FQNEAQ. This CDR3 has 17 amino acids. CDR3 sequence (DNA): TGTGCCAGCAGCTTAGTCGCGGGACAGGGGGCTTTGGAGACCCAGTACTTC. As protein: CASSLVAGQGALETQYF.

The table lists this clone with a count of one. The chain joins TRBV7-9 to TRBJ2-5; D unresolved. Looked up from germline, CDR1 is SEHNR and CDR2 is FQNEAQ (reference sequence). The CDR3 consists of 14 residues. V lost 0 bases to trimming and J lost 1 base, with 6 bases between them. CDR3 sequence: CASSLAGLQETQYF. The CDR3 coding sequence is TGTGCCAGCAGCTTAGCGGGCCTCCAAGAGACCCAGTACTTC.

V and J are TRBV4-2 and TRBJ1-6, with D unclear. V was cut by 1 base and J by 6 bases, with 16 bases left in between. This CDR3 comprises 17 residues. Per the germline V gene, CDR1 is LGHNA and CDR2 is YNFKEQ. The CDR3 is CASSQGNRDGSNSPLHF. The CDR3 region has the DNA TGTGCCAGCAGCCAAGGTAACAGAGATGGGAGTAATTCACCCCTCCACTTT.

J is TRBJ1-3 and V is TRBV9; no firm D call. The CDR3 runs to 16 residues. V was pared by 4 bases and J by 2 bases, with 16 bases between. Germline lookup yields CDR1 SGDLS and CDR2 YYNGEE. The CDR3 region has the DNA TGTGCCAGCAGCACCACCCAGCGGGGAGCTGGAAACACCATATATTTT. This codes for CASSTTQRGAGNTIYF.